The TCR beta chain described here comes from a study of shared clonotypes between healthy human individuals (dated by TCRdb to 2018 to 2021). Regarding the study in general: A couple of women and a few men aged 18 to 49 years were included in the cohort. Different laboratories and diverse techniques were used to prepare libraries and sequence TCR repertoires, to increase sequencing depth and limit assay-specific biases. Leukapheresis yielded between about 0.94 and 8.9 billion PBMCs per donor. To estimate repertoire size and how much clonotype sharing occurs between individuals, the study deeply sequenced the blood TCR repertoires of roughly 5 healthy adults. For each donor, three plates each were used for CD4 naive and CD4 memory, two plates were used for CD8 naive, and one plate was used for CD8 memory.

Remarks on this clone: What antigen it recognizes has not been identified. No base quality values were provided; no much bigger clone lies one nucleotide off.

Using the deep immunoSEQ assay, multiplex PCR amplified TCR CDR3 regions from genomic DNA. Extracted genomic DNA from each cell subset was spread evenly across all wells of several immunoSEQ 96-well plates, with each plate serving as a replicate. For sorted subsets, around 200 ng genomic DNA, equal to about 30,000 T cell genomes, was loaded into each replicate PCR. Purified libraries were measured with a Qubit 3.0 fluorometer, size-checked on a Bioanalyzer 2100, and measured again with the KAPA Library Quantification kit. Every immunoSEQ 96-well plate was sequenced on a dedicated single-read 150-cycle Illumina NextSeq 550 flow cell. As for how the authors treated the data: Because the immunoSEQ output held only junctional sequences and lacked quality scores, the filtering could not match the filtering applied to full-length reads. To assign V/J genes and CDR3, sequences were annotated using PyIR, a Python wrapper for IgBLAST v1.9, with IMGT germline references. Reads were removed for weak V/J assignments (E-value above 1e-6), missing CDR3, stop codons, out-of-frame junctions, or ambiguous translated residues. V3J clonotypes were defined as sequences sharing the same inferred V gene, J gene, and CDR3 amino acid sequence. Percentage overlap between repertoires was computed as shared unique clonotypes divided by the size of the smaller repertoire. Three approaches were used to assess repertoire richness: RTK rarefaction, the Chao1 estimator, and Recon v2.1 estimates of unobserved clonotypes. Generation probabilities were computed with OLGA for all TCRbeta clonotypes obtained by the gDNA method from several donors. TCRdb carries this immuneACCESS record with in-frame sequences only. Its versions omit some clonotypes, under half of them owing to an unresolved V gene in the studies checked, with the rest unexplained. That table gives V, J and clone size, and the DNA gave D and trimming. The sample table holds hundreds of thousands of clones, of which approximately 95% were seen once. About 0.11% of the sample lies in the top ten.

For the CD8 naive samples, CD45RO-negative cells were positively selected for CCR7, yielding a CD45RA+CCR7+ population from which TemRA cells were excluded. Donors were healthy HIV-negative adults with no recently reported acute infections or vaccinations. Every donor was a Caucasian adult living in Nashville, Tennessee, USA. Blood was obtained by leukapheresis, after which PBMCs were separated by Ficoll-Histopaque density gradient centrifugation and cryopreserved in liquid nitrogen vapor phase. Analytical flow cytometry was used to check the purity and quantity of every magnetically sorted T cell population. Genomic DNA was isolated from every sorted fraction and measured by UV absorbance on a Nanodrop 2000c. Beyond this particular receptor, the publication reports: Sampling was limited to blood, and TCR repertoires in tissue likely differ from TCR repertoires in blood. Incomplete sequencing was indicated by rarefaction of sorted-subset datasets, despite the large sequencing depth. Pairwise subsampling indicated that sequencing depth was expected to affect the degree of clonotype sharing among donors. Because the study included a small number of donors, the genetic and exposure-history diversity represented was limited. Larger estimated clonotype richness was generally found for naive subsets than for memory subsets. Approximately 5% of naive CD4, 3.5% of naive CD8, approximately 2% of memory CD4, and approximately 0.4% of memory CD8 clonotypes were shared across several donors. Clonotypes shared by all four sorted-subset donors showed higher generation probabilities than non-shared clonotypes.

The source material was naive CD8+ T cells sorted from blood. Explained via the paper, the cell subset or site label denotes: CD45RA+CCR7+. The source is a woman in her thirties in good health.

The CDR3 loop reads CASSYGSGRVQETQYF. The DNA sequence is given as TGTGCCAGCAGTTATGGTAGCGGACGAGTCCAAGAGACCCAGTACTTC. The chain was built from TRBV6-5 and TRBJ2-5; the D segment could be TRBD2, given 6 matching bases. For CDR1 and CDR2, the germline V gene lists MNHEY and SVGAGI. Trimming costs V 3 bases and J 1 base, and their ends lie 15 bases apart. The CDR3 runs 16 residues from the cysteine to the phenylalanine. CDR3 DNA only is kept here, 48 bases in frame from base 1.